Listed here is a single TCR beta chain. Its target is unknown. These data belong to a study of STAT3 mutations in large granular lymphocyte leukemia. Study-wide results and limits: No sample exists from the first appearance of each clone. In T-cell large granular lymphocyte leukemia, about half of patients showed multiple immunodominant subclonotypes.

The CDR3 is 13 amino acids. J lost 6 bases, V lost 7 bases, and 4 bases had no gene match. Germline CDR1 and CDR2: SNHLY and FYNNEI. TCRdb's copy holds only in-frame clones and misses some; the assay was immunoSEQ multiplex PCR. Of tens of thousands of clones in the sample, about 81% were seen once. Material for sequencing was PBMCs. The chain has TRBV2 and TRBJ2-2; TRBD1 matches 8 bases. This sequence was found in a human donor with T large granular lymphocyte leukemia. Some clones in this sample may be carry-over from other donors' samples. This chain's CDR3 is CASTDRAPGELFF. As DNA, the CDR3 is TGTGCCAGCACGGACAGGGCCCCCGGGGAGCTGTTTTTT.